A selection of T cell receptor beta chains follows, all from one sample in a study of cytomegalovirus exposure and HLA in healthy donors. The repertoire was sequenced with immunoSEQ multiplex PCR; TCRdb's copy has only in-frame clones and lacks some. The top ten clones hold approximately 2.4% of a sample with 120,000 to 150,000 clones, approximately 80% of them seen once. The sample consisted of PBMCs. These receptors came from a male donor in good health and CMV-seronegative. The CDR3 runs from the conserved cysteine through the conserved F or W. The D gene is left open where the match is weak. Size values are once, few and many counts, or a class for expanded clones, and some rows have none.

V gene,J gene,D gene,clone size,CDR3 DNA,CDR3 protein
TRBV27,TRBJ1-5,NA,NA,TGTGCCAGCAGTTTCCTCAATCAGCCCCAGCATTTT,CASSFLNQPQHF
TRBV2,TRBJ2-7,TRBD2,NA,TGTGCCAGCAGGGATACTAGCGTATCCTACGAGCAGTACTTC,CASRDTSVSYEQYF
TRBV7-9,TRBJ2-5,TRBD2,NA,TGTGCCAGCAGCTTATCGGGGCCGGGGACTAGCGGGAGGCAAGAGACCCAGTACTTC,CASSLSGPGTSGRQETQYF
TRBV30,TRBJ1-2,NA,NA,TGTGGCTGGAGTGGGGGAGCTTATGGCTACACCTTC,CGWSGGAYGYTF
TRBV27,TRBJ2-1,NA,NA,TGTGCCAGCAGTTGGCGGGACCAAAACAATGAGCAGTTCTTC,CASSWRDQNNEQFF
TRBV4-3,TRBJ2-7,NA,NA,TGCGCCAGCAGCCAGGACAGAGGGGAGCAGTACTTC,CASSQDRGEQYF
TRBV25-1,TRBJ2-1,TRBD2,few,TGTGCCACCGACCACAGGGGGCAAACTAGCGGGAGTCTTGAGCAGTTCTTC,CATDHRGQTSGSLEQFF
TRBV7-7,TRBJ1-1,TRBD1,NA,TGTGCTAGCAGCCCCTTCTTGGGCGCAGGGGGAAACACTGAAGCTTTCTTT,CASSPFLGAGGNTEAFF
TRBV7-6,TRBJ2-1,NA,NA,TGTGCCAGCAGCTTAGAACAGGGTGTTAGTAATGAGCAGTTCTTC,CASSLEQGVSNEQFF
TRBV2,TRBJ2-7,NA,NA,TGTGCCAGCAGTCGAACCGCGGGAGAGCAGTACTTC,CASSRTAGEQYF
TRBV7-6,TRBJ2-3,TRBD2,NA,TGTGCCAGCAGCTTGAATAGCGGGACCGCAGAAGATACGCAGTATTTT,CASSLNSGTAEDTQYF
TRBV7-9,TRBJ2-1,TRBD2,NA,TGTGCCAGCAGTTCGGGACTAGCGGGGTTTAATGAGCAGTTCTTC,CASSSGLAGFNEQFF
TRBV2,TRBJ2-1,NA,NA,TGTGCCAGCAGTGGGGCGGGATCGTATGAGCAGTTCTTC,CASSGAGSYEQFF
TRBV30,TRBJ2-5,NA,NA,TGTGCCTTACTTTCAGGGACCCAGTACTTC,CALLSGTQYF
TRBV29-1,TRBJ2-7,NA,NA,TGCAGCGTAAACAGGGATTCCGAGCAGTACTTC,CSVNRDSEQYF
TRBV5-6,TRBJ1-1,TRBD1,NA,TGTGCCAGCAGCTTCGGACAGGGCACTGAAGCTTTCTTT,CASSFGQGTEAFF
TRBV5-4,TRBJ2-7,NA,NA,TGTGCCAGCAGCATTAGCGGAGAGGGCCACGAGCAGTACTTC,CASSISGEGHEQYF
TRBV5-6,TRBJ2-2,NA,NA,TGTGCCAGCAGTCCGCCAGGGTGGTCGAACACCGGGGAGCTGTTTTTT,CASSPPGWSNTGELFF
TRBV30,TRBJ1-4,TRBD1,NA,TGTGCCTGTCAGGGGGGTAATGAAAAACTGTTTTTT,CACQGGNEKLFF
TRBV27,TRBJ2-1,NA,once,TGTGCCAGCAGTTGGTCTAGGGGTGGGTCCTACAATGAGCAGTTCTTC,CASSWSRGGSYNEQFF
TRBV7-9,TRBJ2-5,NA,NA,TGTGCCAGCAGCTTAGTATTACAGGCTCTACAAGAGACCCAGTACTTC,CASSLVLQALQETQYF
TRBV10-1,TRBJ2-3,TRBD1,NA,TGCGCCAGCCAGGGACAGGGTGCAGATACGCAGTATTTT,CASQGQGADTQYF
TRBV19,TRBJ2-5,TRBD1,NA,TGTGCCAGTAGTATAGGGGCGACAGGGCCGGAGACCCAGTACTTC,CASSIGATGPETQYF
TRBV4-3,TRBJ2-1,TRBD1,NA,TGCGCCAGCAGCCAACTGGGAGCGGAGGACAGGGGGCTAGATGAGCAGTTCTTC,CASSQLGAEDRGLDEQFF
TRBV6-4,TRBJ2-2,NA,NA,TGTGCCAGCAGTGTGGATGCGGGAAATTCCCCCGGGGAGCTGTTTTTT,CASSVDAGNSPGELFF
TRBV6-1,TRBJ1-2,NA,NA,TGTGCCAGCAGTGGCCACCACTCCCCCTTTGGCTACACCTTC,CASSGHHSPFGYTF
TRBV27,TRBJ1-2,NA,NA,TGTGCCAGCAGTTTCTATTCCGGACGGACATATGGCTACACCTTC,CASSFYSGRTYGYTF
TRBV19,TRBJ2-3,TRBD2,NA,TGTGCCAGTAGCCAGAGCGGGAGGGTCTCAGATACGCAGTATTTT,CASSQSGRVSDTQYF
TRBV5-6,TRBJ2-5,TRBD2,NA,TGTGCCAGCAGCTGGGGCCTAGCGGGATTTCGGACACTGGAGACCCAGTACTTC,CASSWGLAGFRTLETQYF
TRBV4-1,TRBJ2-2,NA,NA,TGCGCCAGCAGCCTACAGGAGAGTTACGGGGAGCTGTTTTTT,CASSLQESYGELFF
TRBV7-8,TRBJ2-3,NA,NA,TGTGCCAGCAGCTTAGAGGGGAACAGAGCAGATACGCAGTATTTT,CASSLEGNRADTQYF
TRBV7-9,TRBJ2-3,TRBD1,NA,TGTGCCAGCAGCGCGACAGGGACGGTAGGGGATACGCAGTATTTT,CASSATGTVGDTQYF
TRBV2,TRBJ1-5,TRBD1,NA,TGTGCCAGCCGACAGGGACAGCAGCCCCAGCATTTT,CASRQGQQPQHF
TRBV19,TRBJ2-5,NA,NA,TGTGCCAGTAGTGCAACCGACACCCTAAGGGGTCAACAAGAGACCCAGTACTTC,CASSATDTLRGQQETQYF
TRBV2,TRBJ2-5,TRBD1,few,TGTGCCAGCACCCTAGGGGACAGGCCCGCAGGAGAGACCCAGTACTTC,CASTLGDRPAGETQYF
TRBV6-1,TRBJ1-1,NA,NA,TGTGCCAGCAGTAGAGGGGACTACGCTGAAGCTTTCTTT,CASSRGDYAEAFF
TRBV11-3,TRBJ2-2,NA,NA,TGTGCCAGCAGCGCCGAGGGTACCGGGGAGCTGTTTTTT,CASSAEGTGELFF
TRBV7-9,TRBJ2-1,TRBD2,NA,TGTGCCAGCAGCCCGGGGTGGGCTAGCGGGAACGAGCAGTTCTTC,CASSPGWASGNEQFF
TRBV4-3,TRBJ2-3,NA,NA,TGCGCCAGCAGCCAAGACTTAGCGGTAGATACGCAGTATTTT,CASSQDLAVDTQYF
TRBV6-4,TRBJ2-1,TRBD1,NA,TGTGCCAGCAGGGCCTTACAGGGGGGCTCCTACAATGAGCAGTTCTTC,CASRALQGGSYNEQFF